This T cell receptor beta chain was recovered during a study of blood T cell repertoires in COVID-19. Assay used: immunoSEQ multiplex PCR; TCRdb lists only in-frame clones, some missing. The repertoire has 100,000 to 150,000 clones, approximately 83% of them found once; the top ten carry 8% to 10%. CDR1 is SGHRS, CDR2 YFSETQ, per germline. This CDR3 contains 17 residues. With V trimmed by 4 bases and J by 4 bases, 12 bases remained unmatched. The receptor was isolated from a man aged 40-55 years with active or convalescent COVID-19. Sequenced input: peripheral blood. J is TRBJ1-4 and V is TRBV5-1; 8 bases agree with TRBD1. The CDR3 region has the DNA TGCGCCAGCAGCGATCCAGGGACAGGCAGGAATAATGAAAAACTGTTTTTT. Amino acids: CASSDPGTGRNNEKLFF.